Here is one T cell receptor beta chain with its context. Its antigen is not identified. TCRdb independently ran MiXCR on the RACE reads; one entry per CDR3 protein. Of fewer than 90,000 distinct CDR3 sequences listed, around 6.7% were seen once; the top ten hold approximately 1.2%. V shed 2 bases, J shed 4 bases, and the junction held 7 bases outside the gene matches. This CDR3 is built from 16 residues. Germline CDR1 reads SEHNR; CDR2 reads FQNEAQ (reference sequence). This specimen belongs to a study of human T cells and chemical hapten exposure. Broader study findings: Among TCRs, those above 1 in 1000 frequency were unaffected by DPC sensitization.

Time point reported: patch test 2, 6 weeks after DPC sensitization. Treatment denoted: therapeutic diphenylcyclopropenone sensitization with weekly scalp DPC. This chain connects TRBV7-9 to TRBJ1-5, with 8 bases identical to TRBD1. The sequence was collected from a woman in her twenties or thirties with alopecia areata. Some clones in this sample may be carry-over from other donors' samples. The sample consisted of whole blood, taken in connection with sensitization to the hapten diphenylcyclopropenone (DPC). This CDR3 is CASSLTRTGRNQPQHF. The CDR3 bases are TGTGCCAGCAGCTTAACCAGGACAGGGCGGAATCAGCCCCAGCATTTT.